Reported below is one T cell receptor (beta chain). These data belong to a study of blood T cell repertoires in COVID-19. Per germline, CDR1 PRHDT and CDR2 FYEKMQ (reference sequence). Trimming at V came to 3 bases and at J to 3 bases, leaving 4 bases not matched to a gene. The CDR3 covers 15 residues. Sequencing used immunoSEQ multiplex PCR; TCRdb keeps in-frame clones, though not all of them. Here the sample spans about 270,000 clones, roughly 91% being singletons. The receptor was isolated from a woman aged 55-70 years who had recovered from COVID-19. The rearrangement joins TRBV13 to TRBJ2-7, with 11 bases matching TRBD1. Input material: PBMCs or T cells enriched from blood (not recorded which). The CDR3 sequence: CASSLDRGQNYEQYF. CDR3 bases: TGTGCCAGCAGCTTGGACAGGGGGCAAAACTACGAGCAGTACTTC.